A selection of T cell receptor beta chains follows, all from one sample in a study of T cells in Graves' hyperthyroidism and ophthalmopathy. TCRdb reanalysed the multiplex PCR reads using MiXCR and keeps one entry per CDR3 protein. This sample has 650,000 to 700,000 distinct CDR3 sequences, with roughly 17% found just once. Specimen: blood. The receptors were gathered from a man aged 50-59 years with Graves' hyperthyroidism. The CDR3 runs from the conserved cysteine through the conserved F or W. Fields, in order: CDR3 protein, CDR3 DNA, CDR3 length, V gene, clone size, D gene, J gene. A D gene is named only where the DNA matches it firmly. Rows may omit the clone size; those that give it use once, few, many or a size class.

CSARPLSGDIYYGYTF	TGCAGTGCTAGACCATTAAGCGGGGACATATACTATGGCTACACCTTC	16	TRBV20-1	NA	NA	TRBJ1-2
CSVRTGGDEKLFF	TGCAGCGTTAGGACAGGGGGCGATGAAAAACTGTTTTTT	13	TRBV29-1	few	TRBD1	TRBJ1-4
CSARDLYSNTGELFF	TGCAGTGCTAGAGATCTGTATTCGAACACCGGGGAGCTGTTTTTT	15	TRBV20-1	NA	NA	TRBJ2-2
CAWSVYGRVRGNTEAFF	TGTGCCTGGAGTGTATATGGCAGGGTTCGTGGAAACACTGAAGCTTTCTTT	17	TRBV30	many	NA	TRBJ1-1
CATSKGLAGGTGELFF	TGTGCCACCAGCAAAGGACTAGCGGGAGGAACCGGGGAGCTGTTTTTT	16	TRBV15	NA	TRBD2	TRBJ2-2
CASSEVRSTEAFF	TGTGCCAGCAGTGAAGTCAGGAGCACTGAAGCTTTCTTT	13	TRBV6-1	many	NA	TRBJ1-1
CASLGQVNTIYF	TGTGCCAGCTTGGGACAGGTGAACACCATATATTTT	12	TRBV28	NA	TRBD1	TRBJ1-3
CSARERGTVGETQYF	TGCAGTGCTAGAGAGCGGGGGACAGTAGGAGAGACCCAGTACTTC	15	TRBV20-1	NA	NA	TRBJ2-5
CASSQDLANTEAFF	TGCGCCAGCAGCCAAGATTTGGCGAACACTGAAGCTTTCTTT	14	TRBV4-1	many	NA	TRBJ1-1
CASSSRTSGSLEQFF	TGTGCCAGCAGCTCTCGGACTAGCGGGAGTCTTGAGCAGTTCTTC	15	TRBV7-9	NA	TRBD2	TRBJ2-1
CASSYKTSYHNEQFF	TGTGCCAGCAGTTATAAAACTAGCTACCACAATGAGCAGTTCTTC	15	TRBV6-1	few	NA	TRBJ2-1
CASSGGDVPVHTQYF	TGTGCCAGCAGTGGGGGGGATGTACCGGTACATACGCAGTATTTT	15	TRBV12-3/TRBV12-4	NA	TRBD2	TRBJ2-3
CAWGGRFEAFF	TGTGCCTGGGGCGGACGGTTCGAAGCTTTCTTT	11	TRBV30	few	NA	TRBJ1-1
CATKRTGGNTDTQYF	TGTGCCACCAAACGGACAGGAGGGAACACAGATACGCAGTATTTT	15	TRBV24-1	many	NA	TRBJ2-3
CATGLAGGPGQYF	TGTGCCACGGGACTAGCGGGAGGGCCGGGGCAGTACTTC	13	TRBV10-3	NA	TRBD2	TRBJ2-7
CAGSNGGRSNQPQHF	TGTGCCGGATCTAATGGGGGCAGGAGCAATCAGCCCCAGCATTTT	15	TRBV2	many	NA	TRBJ1-5
CASSAQGGNTIYF	TGTGCCAGCAGTGCTCAAGGTGGAAACACCATATATTTT	13	TRBV2	many	NA	TRBJ1-3
CAISDPLARGTDTQYF	TGTGCCATCAGTGATCCCCTAGCGAGGGGCACAGATACGCAGTATTTT	16	TRBV10-3	NA	NA	TRBJ2-3
CASSLSGQRMRTQYF	TGTGCCAGCAGTTTATCAGGACAAAGGATGCGGACCCAGTACTTC	15	TRBV28	many	NA	TRBJ2-5
CASSGRERNEQFF	TGTGCCAGCAGTGGACGGGAACGGAATGAGCAGTTCTTC	13	TRBV2	many	NA	TRBJ2-1
CASSLYMKGSPLHF	TGTGCCAGCAGTTTGTATATGAAGGGTTCACCCCTCCACTTT	14	TRBV28	NA	NA	TRBJ1-6
CASSTRPTGNTEAFF	TGTGCCAGCAGCACTCGTCCTACAGGGAACACTGAAGCTTTCTTT	15	TRBV7-3	many	NA	TRBJ1-1
CASSKVDSAYNEQFF	TGTGCCAGCAGTAAGGTCGATAGCGCTTACAATGAGCAGTTCTTC	15	TRBV7-2	few	NA	TRBJ2-1
CASKQTYNEQFF	TGTGCCAGCAAGCAAACGTACAATGAGCAGTTCTTC	12	TRBV6-2/TRBV6-3	NA	NA	TRBJ2-1
CASSLTSKLGDRASQQQFF	TGTGCCAGCAGCTTAACCTCTAAACTCGGGGACAGGGCTTCTCAACAGCAGTTCTTC	19	TRBV7-3	many	TRBD1	TRBJ2-1
CASSPLQGSYTF	TGTGCCAGCAGTCCACTACAGGGGAGCTACACCTTC	12	TRBV6-1	NA	TRBD1	TRBJ1-2
CASSSRDSFYEQYF	TGTGCCAGCAGTTCCCGGGACTCCTTCTACGAGCAGTACTTC	14	TRBV6-1	many	NA	TRBJ2-7
CASSVTGVAFF	TGTGCCAGCAGTGTTACAGGGGTTGCTTTCTTT	11	TRBV2	many	TRBD1	TRBJ1-1